Shown below are 20 T cell receptor beta chains from a single sample sequenced in a study of CD8 T cells in Susac syndrome. It was with random hexamers that about 0.45 to 1 ug RNA was reverse transcribed. Using its own MiXCR run on the immunoSEQ multiplex PCR reads, TCRdb lists one record per CDR3 protein. This table holds roughly 150,000 distinct CDR3 sequences, 90% to 95% found once. Sequencing was carried out using CD4+ T cells from PBMCs. The origin of the receptors is a human donor with Susac syndrome.

This clonotype has just one count. The rearrangement links TRBV3-1 to TRBJ1-3; D ambiguous. The CDR3 has 14 amino acids. Per germline, CDR1 LGHDT and CDR2 YNNKEL (reference sequence). Trimming took 2 bases from V and 4 from J, leaving 9 bases between them. The CDR3 DNA follows: TGTGCCAGCAGCCAAACCAAACAGGGAAACACCATATATTTT. This sequence encodes CASSQTKQGNTIYF.

This clonotype appeared a single time. V usage is TRBV7-2 and J usage is TRBJ2-1; D is ambiguous. CDR1 and CDR2 from the germline V gene are SGHTA and FQGNSA. This CDR3 spans 12 amino acids. The V end lost 6 bases, the J end lost 8 bases, and 11 bases lay between the germline ends. This CDR3 is CASSYKDDEQFF. DNA of the CDR3: TGTGCCAGCAGTTATAAGGATGATGAGCAGTTCTTC.

The genes are TRBV7-9 and TRBJ2-5; 7 bases are a match to TRBD1. The CDR3 totals 15 residues. Germline V CDR1 and CDR2: SEHNR, FQNEAQ (reference sequence). V lost 3 bases to trimming and J lost 4 bases; unmatched junction nucleotides: 8. Here the CDR3 reads CASSFPGQLPETQYF. DNA for the CDR3: TGTGCCAGCAGCTTCCCGGGACAGCTCCCAGAGACCCAGTACTTC. The variable domain in full, completed from reference TRBV7-9 and TRBJ2-5, reads DTGVSQNPRHKITKRGQNVTFRCDPISEHNRLYWYRQTLGQGPEFLTYFQNEAQLEKSRLLSDRFSAERPKGSFSTLEIQRTEQGDSAMYLCASSFPGQLPETQYFGPGTRLLVL.

The V call is TRBV9, the J call TRBJ2-3; TRBD1 matches at 7 bases. Germline CDR1 and CDR2: SGDLS and YYNGEE. J gave up 3 bases and V 2 bases, and 6 bases lay outside the gene matches. The length of the CDR3 is 15 residues. The CDR3 here is CASSVQDRRTDTQYF. CDR3 sequence (DNA): TGTGCCAGCAGCGTCCAGGACAGGAGGACAGATACGCAGTATTTT.

The V gene is TRBV15, the J gene TRBJ1-2; TRBD1 matches 7 bases. V lost 5 bases to trimming and J lost 2 bases; unmatched junction nucleotides: 5. The CDR3 has 14 residues. Germline V CDR1 and CDR2: LNHNV, YYDKDF (reference sequence). The DNA for the CDR3 is TGTGCCACCAGCCGGGACAGCCAGAACTATGGCTACACCTTC. Translation: CATSRDSQNYGYTF.

CDR3 amino acids: CASSSTTGTPLHF. The CDR3, as DNA: TGTGCCAGCAGTTCAACAACAGGGACACCCCTCCACTTT. The V and J genes are TRBV12-3 or TRBV12-4 and TRBJ1-6; a possible D gene is TRBD1 (6 bases). The V and J ends lost 4 bases and 11 bases respectively, with 12 bases between them. The CDR3 is made up of 13 amino acids.

The CDR3 protein is CASSLAPSPDTQYF. The DNA for the CDR3 is TGTGCCAGCAGCTTGGCCCCTAGCCCAGATACGCAGTATTTT. V and J are TRBV5-4 and TRBJ2-3, with D tentatively TRBD2 (5 bases). This CDR3 is 14 amino acids long. The ends were cut back, 0 bases at V and 4 bases at J, with 9 bases in the middle. CDR1 and CDR2 (germline): SGHNT, YYREEE (reference sequence).

The chain recombines TRBV12-3 or TRBV12-4 with TRBJ1-4; the match to TRBD1 covers 7 bases. The CDR3 has 12 residues. V lost 4 bases, J lost 10 bases, and 3 bases stayed unmatched. The CDR3 sequence is CASSYTGVKLFF. The CDR3 bases are TGTGCCAGCAGTTACACAGGGGTAAAACTGTTTTTT.

The CDR3 coding sequence is TGCAGTGCAAGGGTGGGAAATTCACCCCTCCACTTT. Amino acids: CSARVGNSPLHF. The V call is TRBV20-1, the J call TRBJ1-6; D is ambiguous. The CDR3 contains 12 residues. The V end was cut by 6 bases, the J end by 7 bases, with 10 bases between. CDR1 is DFQATT and CDR2 is SNEGSKA in the germline V gene (reference sequence).

The CDR3 is CASSVAPGHLYEQYF. CDR3 bases: TGTGCCAGCAGCGTAGCCCCCGGACACCTCTACGAGCAGTACTTC. The rearrangement joins TRBV9 to TRBJ2-7, with D perhaps TRBD1 (5 bases). Trimming took off 0 bases at V and 3 bases at J, with 13 bases between the two ends. The germline CDR1 and CDR2 sequences are SGDLS and YYNGEE. The CDR3 has 15 amino acids.

V and J are TRBV5-1 and TRBJ1-2; TRBD1 is a possible D gene (5 bases). Trimming cost V 4 bases and J 7 bases, with 26 bases left between them. This CDR3 is 17 amino acids long. Germline-derived CDR1 and CDR2 are SGHRS and YFSETQ. The CDR3 spells CASSIAPRDARASGYTF. The CDR3 nucleotides are TGCGCCAGCAGCATAGCCCCCCGGGACGCGAGAGCGAGTGGCTACACCTTC.

This rearrangement joins TRBV5-4 to TRBJ2-1; the match to TRBD2 covers 11 bases. Trimming removed 4 bases from V and 3 bases from J; junction bases left unmatched: 6. CDR1 and CDR2 (germline): SGHNT, YYREEE (reference sequence). The CDR3 loop spans 16 amino acids. This chain's CDR3 is CASSPPGLAVYNEQFF. The CDR3 nucleotides read TGTGCCAGCAGCCCACCGGGACTAGCGGTCTACAATGAGCAGTTCTTC.

V and J are TRBV30 and TRBJ1-2; the D is unclear. Germline V gives CDR1 GTSNPN, CDR2 SVGIG (reference sequence). The CDR3 length is 13 residues. The V end was cut by 4 bases, the J end by 2 bases, with 11 bases between. DNA for the CDR3: TGTGCCTGGATACGGAGGGTCAACTATGGCTACACCTTC. Translated, it gives CAWIRRVNYGYTF.

This chain uses TRBV5-4 with TRBJ1-5; no firm D call. Germline values: CDR1 SGHNT, CDR2 YYREEE (reference sequence). The germline V and J ends were trimmed by 0 bases and 3 bases, with 10 bases remaining between them. The CDR3 is 15 amino acids. CDR3 protein: CASSLGPGINQPQHF. The CDR3 bases are TGTGCCAGCAGCTTGGGTCCGGGGATCAATCAGCCCCAGCATTTT. The entire variable domain, with the rest obtained from reference TRBV5-4 and TRBJ1-5, is as follows: ETGVTQSPTHLIKTRGQQVTLRCSSQSGHNTVSWYQQALGQGPQFIFQYYREEENGRGNFPPRFSGLQFPNYSSELNVNALELDDSALYLCASSLGPGINQPQHFGDGTRLSIL.

The CDR3 loop reads CASSVGGGGPAYF. Written as DNA, the CDR3 is TGTGCCAGCAGCGTAGGAGGGGGGGGGCCGGCTTACTTC. The chain links TRBV9 to TRBJ2-7; a weak D match, TRBD2 (7 bases). From germline, CDR1 is SGDLS and CDR2 YYNGEE. The CDR3 covers 13 residues. V lost 0 bases and J 13 bases, leaving 17 bases between the germline ends. The full variable domain, with the rest looked up from reference TRBV9 and TRBJ2-7, is DSGVTQTPKHLITATGQRVTLRCSPRSGDLSVYWYQQSLDQGLQFLIQYYNGEERAKGNILERFSAQQFPDLHSELNLSSLELGDSALYFCASSVGGGGPAYFGPGTRLTVT.

This clonotype was found once. The chain is built from TRBV20-1 and TRBJ2-7; 8 positions match TRBD2. The CDR3 runs to 16 residues. J was trimmed by 4 bases and V by 0 bases; bases with no gene match: 11. Germline V gene data show CDR1 as DFQATT and CDR2 as SNEGSKA (reference sequence). The DNA for the CDR3 is TGCAGTGCTAGAGATAGGCCTCGGGGGGGCAGGTACGAGCAGTACTTC. As protein: CSARDRPRGGRYEQYF.

The genes are TRBV7-6 and TRBJ2-1; TRBD2 matches at 11 bases. This CDR3 region has 15 residues. V was pared by 6 bases and J by 4 bases, with 5 bases of the junction left unmatched. The germline V gene encodes CDR1 SGHVS and CDR2 FNYEAQ. CDR3 region: CASSGGTSGYNEQFF. The DNA for the CDR3 is TGTGCCAGCAGTGGAGGGACTAGCGGTTACAATGAGCAGTTCTTC. Together with reference TRBV7-6 and TRBJ2-1, the CDR3 gives the full variable domain: GAGVSQSPRYKVTKRGQDVALRCDPISGHVSLYWYRQALGQGPEFLTYFNYEAQQDKSGLPNDRFSAERPEGSISTLTIQRTEQRDSAMYRCASSGGTSGYNEQFFGPGTRLTVL.

V gene TRBV27 combines with J gene TRBJ2-7; TRBD1 matches 7 bases. Per the germline V gene, CDR1 is MNHEY and CDR2 is SMNVEV (reference sequence). V shed 5 bases, J shed 3 bases, and the junction held 7 bases outside the gene matches. The CDR3 extends over 14 amino acids. CDR3 protein: CASSPRQGYYEQYF. The CDR3 DNA reads as TGTGCCAGCAGTCCGCGACAGGGCTACTACGAGCAGTACTTC.

The chain combines TRBV20-1 with TRBJ2-1, with D maybe TRBD1 (6 bases). This CDR3 is 16 amino acids long. Trimming stripped 0 bases from V and 0 bases from J, with 12 bases between. From germline, CDR1 is DFQATT and CDR2 SNEGSKA (reference sequence). DNA for the CDR3: TGCAGTGCTAGAGATCCGGGACAAAACTCCTACAATGAGCAGTTCTTC. It specifies CSARDPGQNSYNEQFF.

The rearrangement joins TRBV11-2 to TRBJ2-5; D is perhaps TRBD2 (6 bases). The CDR3 runs to 15 residues. Germline V gene lookup returns CDR1 SGHAT and CDR2 FQNNGV. Trimming took 2 bases from V and 1 from J, leaving 11 bases between them. CDR3 protein: CASSLRRGLQETQYF. The DNA of the CDR3 is TGTGCCAGCAGCTTAAGGCGGGGTCTCCAAGAGACCCAGTACTTC.